This T cell receptor beta chain comes out of a study of beta chain features in type 1 diabetes. Study conclusions and caveats: Researchers report that Type 1 diabetes patients had moderately but significantly shorter TCRB CDR3s across all four CD4+ subsets.

Sequencing targeted expressed TCRB transcripts, as all isolated RNA had been reverse transcribed. The table came from immunoSEQ multiplex PCR; TCRdb's copy has only in-frame clones and leaves some out. This table has hundreds of thousands of clones, roughly a tenth appearing once. This clone has more than one count but fewer than ten. What it recognizes is unknown. Trimming took off 7 bases at V and 4 bases at J, with 10 bases between the two ends. Germline loops: CDR1 MDHEN, CDR2 SYDVKM. The CDR3 has 12 residues. This TCR came from a young man with type 1 diabetes. J is TRBJ2-5 and V is TRBV28, with a weak D call TRBD2 (6 bases). The sequenced material came from naive CD4+ T cells from blood. CDR3 residues: CASTAGRETQYF. CDR3 DNA sequence: TGTGCCAGCACCGCGGGGCGAGAGACCCAGTACTTC.